This TCR beta chain originates from a study of graft-versus-host responses after intestinal transplantation. General study findings and limits: Some GvH clones appeared in ileal mucosa or blood before recipient bone marrow.

Profiling relied on immunoSEQ multiplex PCR, and the TCRdb table lists in-frame clones only, not all of them. This sample has about 21,000 clones, with 55% to 70% found just once. The CDR3 is 16 amino acids. Trimming left V 2 bases short and J 6 bases short, with 17 bases between. Germline V gene data show CDR1 as SGHDT and CDR2 as YYEEEE. The receptor comes from a human patient who received an intestinal transplant. The material sequenced was alloreactive CD4+ T cells from a mixed lymphocyte reaction culture, taken before intestinal transplant. Subset specified: CFSE-low proliferating T cells sorted from approximately 6-day pre-transplant mixed lymphocyte reaction (GvH or HvG direction). The J gene is TRBJ2-2, the V gene TRBV5-6; D possibly corresponds to TRBD2 (6 bases). The CDR3 is CASSFARGWVAGELFF. The CDR3, as DNA: TGTGCCAGCAGCTTCGCGCGGGGCTGGGTCGCCGGGGAGCTGTTTTTT.